Below, one T cell receptor (beta chain) is given with its context. The junction does not match germline at one end; this may be a read error. The sample comes from a study of shared T cell receptors in the human thymus. CDR3 length: 13 amino acids. Germline V gene lookup returns CDR1 SSHAT and CDR2 FNYEAQ (reference sequence). Clones were sequenced by immunoSEQ multiplex PCR, and TCRdb holds only the in-frame ones, with some missing. The sample contains hundreds of thousands of clones, around 87% of which appear only once. Another study also made use of these data, one on human thymus T cells. That study adds: Healthy Finnish infants undergoing corrective surgery for congenital heart defects were used as donors. Resections were taken during corrective heart surgery, and the thymus tissue came from these. Biased V and J segment usage appeared in thymus and peripheral blood. Unrelated individuals reportedly shared highly overlapping thymic TCR repertoires.

This receptor was obtained from a boy younger than two with a congenital heart defect. The chain is built from TRBV7-7 and TRBJ2-3; D is perhaps TRBD2 (6 bases). The sample comprised thymocytes. CDR3: CASSDKAGGTQYF. CDR3 bases: TGTGCTAGCAGTGACAAAGCGGGTGGTACGCAGTATTTT.